Sequencing of this TCR beta chain was carried out in a study of cytomegalovirus exposure and HLA in healthy donors. As for the study in general: The Caucasian-associated ancestry cluster held less than 85% of 350 to 450 genotyped donors. Regarding the study as a whole: CMV serostatus was the only recorded immune exposure for donors.

Trimming removed 5 bases from V and 4 bases from J; junction bases left unmatched: 2. Germline V gives CDR1 SNHLY, CDR2 FYNNEI. The CDR3 has 14 amino acids. Researchers ran the PCR with 60 Vbeta and 13 Jbeta primers. The protocol was immunoSEQ multiplex PCR, while the TCRdb copy is restricted to in-frame clones and leaves out a portion. The sample has about 140,000 clones, approximately 82% seen once. On this clone: Its target is not known.

This sequence originates from a woman aged 40 to 49 in good health and CMV-seronegative. The genes are TRBV2 and TRBJ1-5; TRBD1 matches at 10 bases. Sequencing was performed on PBMCs. CDR3 nucleotides: TGTGCCAGCAGTAGACAGGGGGCAAATCAGCCCCAGCATTTT. Its translation is CASSRQGANQPQHF.